Given below is one T cell receptor beta chain in context. Its antigen is still unknown. The input lacks base qualities; no much larger clone sits a single base away. The sample comes from a study of cytomegalovirus exposure and HLA in healthy donors (dated 2017 in TCRdb). About the investigation overall: An earlier analysis of some 500 of the donors reported about 250 Gb of sequence data and more than 90 million unique TCR beta sequences from about 180 million T cells. Approximately 300 gigabases of sequencing data and approximately 84 million unique TCR sequences were included in an early release covering roughly 600 HLA-typed donors. The genetic ancestry cluster associated with self-reported Caucasian donors included 81% of the 300 to 400 genotyped donors. The study was designed to test whether signatures of past pathogen exposure could be identified by cataloging public T cell receptors. The study used immunosequencing to profile the T cell repertoires of approximately 640 subjects and linked those repertoires to cytomegalovirus serostatus. Along with the 666-subject first cohort, a separate validation cohort of over a hundred different subjects was used. To predict cytomegalovirus infection status, the study combined high-throughput TCR immunosequencing, statistical association of individual TCRs with disease status, and machine learning. In a later analysis, previously published TCR beta repertoires from more than 500 donors were re-analyzed and high-resolution HLA genotyping was added so that TCR occurrence patterns could be studied. In the later analysis, no new phenotypic data were used to find candidate immune exposures; instead, reliance was placed on TCR beta sequences and their occurrence across donors. To decide whether each TCR beta V gene segment behaved as functional or pseudogenic, an earlier analysis of several hundred of the donors relied on high-throughput TCR beta sequencing. Donor age, sex, ethnicity and CMV serostatus were compiled alongside the repertoire data. A later genetic analysis took genome-wide SNP genotypes for about 65% of the 666 donors and used that subset as a discovery cohort. Every discovery cohort repertoire had been produced on one sequencing platform. HLA typing covered class I and class II loci at four-digit resolution. Typing coverage varied by locus: roughly 620-640 donors for A, B, C, DRB1 and DQB1; approximately 500 for DQA1; more than 600 for DPA1; approximately 470 for DPB1. Because of strong linkage in the cohort, roughly five DR-DQ haplotypes were treated as single units for association and clustering. Among 398 genotyped donors of the cohort, an average of approximately 240,000 unique TCR beta nucleotide sequences were sequenced per donor, roughly a sixth of them non-productive.

Libraries were prepared through the immunoSEQ multiplex PCR assay. A mixture of 60 forward primers for TCR Vbeta segments and 13 reverse primers for TCR Jbeta segments was used in the multiplex PCR. The CDR3 region of rearranged TCR beta genes was amplified from genomic DNA by a multiplex PCR assay. The amplified TCR beta libraries were sequenced on the Illumina HiSeq System as 87-base-pair reads. The original methods were these. In a later analysis, around 80 million unique TCR beta chains were counted across the 666 repertoires, and approximately 11 million of these chains were shared by at least two donors. To remove PCR and sequencing errors, raw reads were error-corrected and collapsed into unique sequences using a nearest-neighbor algorithm that merged closely related sequences. Alignment of CDR3 sequences to IMGT reference sequences was used to assign V, D and J gene segments. For a sequence to be retained, a match of at least six nucleotides was required to both a V gene segment and a J gene segment. A rearrangement was called productive if the CDR3 had no stop codons and remained in frame with V and J, and every other rearrangement was called non-productive. Following IMGT convention, CDR3 was defined as the stretch from the second conserved V-encoded cysteine to the conserved J-encoded phenylalanine. The earlier analysis of more than 450 of the donors excluded sequences that lacked an unambiguous match to a single V gene segment. An earlier analysis of under 750 of the donors called V segments functional above 56.7% productive rearrangements and segregating when the between-donor standard deviation exceeded 5%. To diagnose cytomegalovirus status from the catalog of TCR beta chain sequences, a statistical classification framework was built. V and J gene assignment, in a later analysis, came from comparing TCR nucleotide sequences with IMGT/GENE-DB human TR gene sequences. A later analysis assigned CDR3 sequences and most-parsimonious VDJ recombination scenarios with the TCRdist pipeline. A later analysis defined each TCR beta chain by its CDR3 amino acid sequence plus V-gene family, and excluded reads lacking a unique V-gene family. A later analysis removed several hundred highly shared, low-generation-probability nucleotide sequences to deal with suspected cross-contamination and a sequencing artifact. In a later analysis, a clonal expansion index was calculated for each public chain from normalized within-repertoire ranks of inferred template counts. Generation probabilities in a later analysis came from a VDJ recombination model fitted to out-of-frame rearrangements, and those results were checked against IGoR. In a later analysis, hypergeometric tests were used to score TCR-TCR, TCR-HLA and TCR-CMV co-occurrence, with a repertoire-size bias correction applied to TCR pairs. In a later analysis, false discovery rates were estimated by permuting HLA or CMV assignments 20 times. In a later analysis, co-occurring TCRs were grouped using DBSCAN, and TCRdist sequence similarity was added for clustering within HLA-allele-positive subsets. Co-occurrence clustering excluded repertoires with fewer than 30,000 or more than 120,000 public chains, plus five with anomalous nucleotide sharing. Sourced from immuneACCESS, this table was stored by TCRdb with only in-frame sequences that have V and J called. A share of the clones is absent; for the studies checked, an unresolved V gene accounts for under half, and the remainder has no known explanation. That table is the source of V, J and clone size, and D and trimming were worked out from the DNA. This sample is represented by approximately 190,000 clones; around 73% of them were singletons. Approximately 2% of the sample rests with the top ten.

The germline V gene supplies CDR1 SGHAT and CDR2 FQNNGV. Trimming leaves V shorter by 6 bases and J shorter by 2 bases, with the junction holding 6 bases beyond the gene matches. Its CDR3 holds 15 amino acids, cysteine through phenylalanine. The CDR3 DNA has 45 bases and is translated from base 1. The cohort comprised several hundred healthy bone marrow donors. At the time of sampling, every cohort member was nominally healthy, though immune exposures that went unrecorded were likely present. The donor tested CMV seropositive, placing the donor among the 289 seropositive members of the cohort. A peripheral blood sample was provided by each donor, and peripheral blood mononuclear cells were used for TCR beta sequencing. Genomic DNA was extracted from the blood cell samples with the Qiagen DNeasy Blood Extraction Kit. The investigation overall reported the following: According to a later analysis, most CMV-associated TCR beta chains appeared to be HLA-restricted, and the HLA associations seemed to be driven largely by CMV exposure. Linkage disequilibrium might explain the correlated functional status among segregating V segments, but an unknown experimental factor could not be excluded. V-gene and J-gene trimming of TCR beta chains was associated with a missense DCLRE1C variant in a later genetic analysis, and the association was replicated in an independent cohort. A few of the identified cytomegalovirus-associated TCR beta chains were confirmed in vitro to be specific for cytomegalovirus antigens. The only immune exposure information available for the cohort was CMV serostatus. According to a later analysis, TCR association rates differed among HLA loci, with DRB1 alleles showing the most associated TCRs and HLA-C alleles showing the fewest. This cohort had only TCR beta chains sequenced, and the lack of alpha or paired-chain data limited which features could be detected. In an earlier analysis of 587 of the donors, most TCR beta V segments appeared in productive rearrangements about 90% or about 30% of the time, broadly matching IMGT annotations. Sequencing depth was assumed to be roughly uniform across donors in the presence/absence analyses, though that assumption may not hold. A later analysis associated roughly 17,000 TCR beta sequences with specific HLA alleles at a false discovery rate of 0.05. HLA typing was unavailable for some donors at each locus, so association tests used only the typed subset. When HLA alleles, especially DR and DQ, strongly co-occurred, TCR associations were difficult to assign to individual alleles. Some IMGT-functional V segments, including TRBV6-2 and TRBV6-3, could not be distinguished by the 87-base-pair reads and were therefore excluded. Most TCR sequences were seen in very few donors, while some public TCRs were found in many individuals. According to the authors, the approach could potentially be generalized to other disease states and immunological phenotypes. Because counts were too low, about 15 rarely observed V segments, including chromosome 9 orphons, were left out of the earlier analysis of about 500 of the donors. A later analysis reported that several top co-occurrence clusters appeared linked to parvovirus B19, influenza, CMV and Epstein-Barr virus. According to a later genetic analysis, donors in an Asian-associated ancestry cluster had fewer N-insertions in productive TCRs than the approximately 650-donor mean. In the study, some 180 TCR beta chains were listed as associated with cytomegalovirus. The classifier was reported to diagnose cytomegalovirus status with high specificity and sensitivity in both the original cohort and the validation cohort. A further reported finding was that TCR beta sequences accurately predicted the HLA-A and HLA-B alleles for most subjects in the first cohort. In a later analysis, HLA-associated TCR beta chains showed more clonal expansion and lower generation probabilities than non-associated chains that were equally common. The sequencing pipeline was judged likely to have produced a cluster of highly shared sequence variants as a technical artifact.

This receptor was obtained from a woman between 25 and 40 years old in good health and CMV-seropositive. The chain is assembled from TRBV11-2 and TRBJ2-7, with 11 bases aligning to TRBD2. The source material was PBMCs. The DNA is TGTGCCAGCAGTCTAGCGGGAGGATATACCTACGAGCAGTACTTC. Translated, it gives CASSLAGGYTYEQYF.